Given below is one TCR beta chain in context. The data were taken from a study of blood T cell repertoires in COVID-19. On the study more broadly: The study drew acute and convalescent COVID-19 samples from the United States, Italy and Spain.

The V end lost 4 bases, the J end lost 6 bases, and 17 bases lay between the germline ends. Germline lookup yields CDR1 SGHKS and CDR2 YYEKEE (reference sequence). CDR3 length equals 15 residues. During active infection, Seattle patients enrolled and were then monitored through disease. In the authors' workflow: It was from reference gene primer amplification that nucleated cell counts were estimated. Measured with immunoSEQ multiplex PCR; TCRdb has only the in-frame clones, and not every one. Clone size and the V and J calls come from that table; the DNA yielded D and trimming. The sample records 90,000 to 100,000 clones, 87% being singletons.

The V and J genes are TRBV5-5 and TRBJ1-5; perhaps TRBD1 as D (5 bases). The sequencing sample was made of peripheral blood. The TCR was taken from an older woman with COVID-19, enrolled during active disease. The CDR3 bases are TGTGCCAGCAGCCCACGATGGGGGGGAGGTCAGCCCCAGCATTTT. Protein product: CASSPRWGGGQPQHF. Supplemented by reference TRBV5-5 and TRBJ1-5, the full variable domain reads DAGVTQSPTHLIKTRGQQVTLRCSPISGHKSVSWYQQVLGQGPQFIFQYYEKEERGRGNFPDRFSARQFPNYSSELNVNALLLGDSALYLCASSPRWGGGQPQHFGDGTRLSIL.